This record covers a single T cell receptor (beta chain). As every portion of the isolated RNA was reverse transcribed, the sequencing read expressed TCRB transcripts. Measured with immunoSEQ multiplex PCR; TCRdb has only the in-frame clones, and not every one. The sample yields 970,000 or so clones, 15% to 20% seen once. The CDR3 runs to 14 residues. Trimming cost V 5 bases and J 4 bases, with 10 bases left between them. Germline V gene data show CDR1 as SGHRS and CDR2 as YFSETQ. This sample is drawn from a study of beta chain features in type 1 diabetes. This chain connects TRBV5-1 to TRBJ2-6; tentatively, D is TRBD1 (5 bases). The sequenced sample consisted of naive CD4+ T cells from blood. The receptor was isolated from a woman between 18 and 30 years old in good health. The CDR3 nucleotides read TGCGCCAGCAGTCAGGGTTGGGGGGCCAACGTCCTGACTTTC. It translates to CASSQGWGANVLTF.